This is a list of T cell receptor beta chains from one sample in a study of cytomegalovirus exposure and HLA in healthy donors. Only in-frame clones appear in the TCRdb table, and some are missing; sequencing was by immunoSEQ multiplex PCR. The repertoire holds about 150,000 clones, approximately 80% seen once, with around 3.7% in the top ten. Sequenced: PBMCs. Receptor source: a male donor in good health and CMV-seronegative. The conserved cysteine and the conserved F or W are not part of the CDR3 here. Each record gives: V gene, J gene, CDR3 length, CDR3 protein.

v_gene: TRBV6-6
j_gene: TRBJ2-2
len: 12
CDR3aa: ASGIGGGTGELF

v_gene: TRBV30
j_gene: TRBJ1-2
len: 10
CDR3aa: AWSVGAGGYT

v_gene: TRBV6-1
j_gene: TRBJ1-2
len: 12
CDR3aa: ASSYIPAGAGYT

v_gene: TRBV11-2
j_gene: TRBJ2-5
len: 15
CDR3aa: ASSLGFGELRGETQY

v_gene: TRBV6-4
j_gene: TRBJ1-4
len: 14
CDR3aa: ASSEQGISPNEKLF

v_gene: TRBV19
j_gene: TRBJ1-2
len: 11
CDR3aa: ASSGSGVDGYT

v_gene: TRBV7-9
j_gene: TRBJ2-7
len: 12
CDR3aa: ASSSRDYPYEQY

v_gene: TRBV6-1
j_gene: TRBJ2-5
len: 14
CDR3aa: ASSARAAQALETQY

v_gene: TRBV27
j_gene: TRBJ2-1
len: 12
CDR3aa: ASSLSVTGNEQF

v_gene: TRBV27
j_gene: TRBJ1-5
len: 15
CDR3aa: ASSLLPPGQGASPQH

v_gene: TRBV5-1
j_gene: TRBJ2-2
len: 12
CDR3aa: ASHRSESVGELF

v_gene: TRBV5-1
j_gene: TRBJ2-1
len: 11
CDR3aa: ASSLGTGNEQF

v_gene: TRBV7-9
j_gene: TRBJ2-5
len: 14
CDR3aa: ASSLVLAGTGETQY

v_gene: TRBV11-2
j_gene: TRBJ1-5
len: 14
CDR3aa: ASSLVPGVLNQPQH

v_gene: TRBV6-1
j_gene: TRBJ2-7
len: 11
CDR3aa: ASIAGLAYEQY

v_gene: TRBV7-8
j_gene: TRBJ1-5
len: 12
CDR3aa: ASSLGDINQPQH

v_gene: TRBV30
j_gene: TRBJ1-5
len: 12
CDR3aa: AWSQGSSNQPQH

v_gene: TRBV18
j_gene: TRBJ1-1
len: 12
CDR3aa: ASSPQGMNTEAF

v_gene: TRBV6-5
j_gene: TRBJ2-5
len: 11
CDR3aa: ASRTGGRETQY

v_gene: TRBV20-1
j_gene: TRBJ1-2
len: 9
CDR3aa: SAGEEGGYT

v_gene: TRBV7-9
j_gene: TRBJ2-7
len: 13
CDR3aa: SSSWTSGRWYEQY

v_gene: TRBV4-3
j_gene: TRBJ2-3
len: 15
CDR3aa: ASSQYTSGKAGDTQY

v_gene: TRBV5-1
j_gene: TRBJ2-7
len: 13
CDR3aa: ASSFYASGPYEQY